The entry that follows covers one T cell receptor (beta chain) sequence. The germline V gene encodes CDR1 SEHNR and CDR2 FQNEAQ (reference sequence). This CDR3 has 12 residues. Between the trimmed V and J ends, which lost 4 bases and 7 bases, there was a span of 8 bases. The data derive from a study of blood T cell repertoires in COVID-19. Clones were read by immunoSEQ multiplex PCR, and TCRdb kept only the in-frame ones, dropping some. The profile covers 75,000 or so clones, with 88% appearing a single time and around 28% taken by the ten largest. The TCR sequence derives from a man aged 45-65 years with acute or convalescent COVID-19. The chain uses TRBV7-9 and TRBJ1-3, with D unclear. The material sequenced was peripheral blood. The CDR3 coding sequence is TGTGCCAGCAGCTATGACGGGAACACCATATATTTT. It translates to CASSYDGNTIYF.